The 23 T cell receptor beta chains below all came from one sample that was sequenced in a study of T cell responses to AZD1222 COVID-19 vaccine. Profiled with immunoSEQ multiplex PCR; TCRdb holds only in-frame clones, not every one. This sample has approximately 150,000 clones, with approximately 90% found just once. The sequences come from peripheral blood, collected on day 0 of AZD1222 vaccination. The receptor source for this set is an adult in good health.

This chain joins TRBV5-6 and TRBJ1-4; perhaps TRBD1 as D (6 bases). Trimming shortened V by 6 bases and J by 8 bases, and 17 bases separated the two germline ends. This CDR3 spans 14 amino acids. The germline V gene has CDR1 SGHDT and CDR2 YYEEEE. For the CDR3, the DNA is TGTGCCAGCACCAGGAGGGGGGGCGAGGAAAAACTGTTTTTT. Its translation: CASTRRGGEEKLFF.

This clone has a handful of counts. V gene TRBV6-4 combines with J gene TRBJ2-3; 9 bases are shared with TRBD2. The CDR3 contains 14 residues. V lost 2 bases and J lost 3; bases outside the gene matches: 0. From germline, CDR1 is MRHNA and CDR2 SNTAGT. The CDR3: CASSDAGGTDTQYF. Here the CDR3 DNA reads TGTGCCAGCAGTGACGCGGGGGGGACAGATACGCAGTATTTT.

The chain joins TRBV15 to TRBJ1-2; the match to TRBD1 covers 12 bases. This CDR3 is built from 15 residues. Germline V gives CDR1 LNHNV, CDR2 YYDKDF (reference sequence). Germline trimming cut 1 base from V and 7 bases from J; bases unmatched to any gene: 4. The DNA for the CDR3 is TGTGCCACCAGCAGAGGGGGGACAGGGGGCAGTGGCTACACCTTC. Its protein is CATSRGGTGGSGYTF.

J is TRBJ2-6 and V is TRBV9; D ambiguous. V was trimmed by 8 bases and J by 2 bases, leaving 11 bases between them. The CDR3 totals 14 residues. Germline V gene sequence: CDR1 SGDLS, CDR2 YYNGEE. The CDR3: CASDRETGANVLTF. As DNA, the CDR3 is TGTGCCAGTGATAGGGAAACTGGGGCCAACGTCCTGACTTTC.

This clone occurred once. The chain has TRBV4-3 and TRBJ2-7; 9 nucleotides line up with TRBD1. Germline loops: CDR1 LGHNA, CDR2 YSLEER. CDR3 length: 15 amino acids. V was clipped by 0 bases and J by 1 base; unmatched bases: 1. CDR3 residues: CASSQDGTGSYEQYF. The CDR3, as DNA: TGCGCCAGCAGCCAAGACGGGACAGGGTCCTACGAGCAGTACTTC.

The gene calls are TRBV1 and TRBJ1-2. TRBV1 is given as a pseudogene. There are 9 residues in the CDR3. The CDR3 region is CTSLCGYTF. CDR3 sequence (DNA): TGCACCAGCTTGTGCGGCTACACCTTC.

This rearrangement joins TRBV7-9 to TRBJ2-5; TRBD1 agrees at 7 bases. J gave up 1 base and V 1 base, and 3 bases lay outside the gene matches. This CDR3 comprises 15 residues. The germline V gene encodes CDR1 SEHNR and CDR2 FQNEAQ (reference sequence). The CDR3 sequence: CASSLVRQGQETQYF. CDR3 DNA: TGTGCCAGCAGCTTAGTACGACAGGGCCAAGAGACCCAGTACTTC.

The chain couples TRBV6-2 or TRBV6-3 to TRBJ2-1, with D possibly being TRBD2 (6 bases). The V gene lost 2 bases and the J gene lost 7 bases, with 6 bases spanning the gap. The CDR3 has 12 amino acids. Per the germline V gene, CDR1 is MNHEY and CDR2 is SVGEGT. The CDR3 here is CASSYAGNEQFF. CDR3 DNA sequence: TGTGCCAGCAGTTACGCGGGAAATGAGCAGTTCTTC.

The rearrangement links TRBV6-5 to TRBJ1-2; TRBD1 matches at 8 bases. The V gene's germline CDR1 is MNHEY and CDR2 SVGAGI. This CDR3 is built from 13 residues. V gave up 6 bases and J gave up 3 bases; unmatched junction bases: 3. CDR3 protein: CASSSDRDYGYTF. The CDR3 region has the DNA TGTGCCAGCAGCTCGGACAGGGACTATGGCTACACCTTC.

This clone has only one observation. The chain carries TRBV11-3 and TRBJ2-2; D call uncertain. CDR1 is SGHNT and CDR2 is YENEEA in the germline V gene. The CDR3 is 12 residues long. The germline V and J ends were trimmed by 0 bases and 7 bases, with 3 bases remaining between them. CDR3 loop: CASSLDIGELFF. CDR3 DNA: TGTGCCAGCAGCTTAGACATCGGGGAGCTGTTTTTT.

This clone showed up just a few times. The chain has TRBV7-7 and TRBJ2-1; D gene uncertain. V lost 0 bases and J lost 8, with 11 bases in between. The CDR3 is 14 residues long. Germline V lookup: CDR1 SSHAT, CDR2 FNYEAQ (reference sequence). The CDR3 sequence is CASSLATGDYEQFF. In DNA, the CDR3 is TGTGCCAGCAGCTTAGCGACGGGCGACTATGAGCAGTTCTTC.

The count of this clone is one. This rearrangement joins TRBV10-3 to TRBJ1-6, with TRBD1 as a possible D gene (6 bases). This CDR3 contains 14 residues. Germline CDR1 ENHRY, CDR2 SYGVKD. V shed 3 bases and J shed 11 bases, with 14 bases lying between them. CDR3 coding DNA: TGTGCCATCAGTGATGAAGGGGGTTTAACACCCCTCCACTTT. Translated: CAISDEGGLTPLHF.

The J gene is TRBJ2-2, the V gene TRBV4-3; the D gene is possibly TRBD2 (6 bases). CDR1 and CDR2 (germline): LGHNA, YSLEER. CDR3 length equals 17 residues. With 4 bases removed from V and 3 bases from J, the gap between germline ends came to 18 bases. The CDR3 is CASSPRETSRDTGELFF. The CDR3 DNA sequence: TGCGCCAGCAGCCCCCGGGAGACCTCACGGGACACCGGGGAGCTGTTTTTT.

The chain couples TRBV5-8 to TRBJ2-7, with TRBD2 matching over 8 bases. This CDR3 contains 17 residues. Trimming at V came to 4 bases and at J to 6 bases, leaving 18 bases not matched to a gene. CDR1 SGHTS and CDR2 YDEGEE come from the germline V gene. CDR3 region: CASSQSQGSLAGSEQYF. CDR3 nucleotide sequence: TGTGCCAGCAGCCAAAGCCAGGGGAGCTTAGCGGGGAGCGAGCAGTACTTC.

The rearrangement links TRBV4-3 to TRBJ1-4; D not certain. Deletions cut 8 bases from V and 6 bases from J, with 10 bases between. From germline, CDR1 is LGHNA and CDR2 YSLEER. The CDR3 is 12 residues long. CDR3 nucleotides: TGCGCCAGCGGCCGGGTTGATGAAAAACTGTTTTTT. Its protein product is CASGRVDEKLFF.

The CDR3 sequence is CASTPGLPTDTQYF. For the CDR3, the DNA is TGTGCCAGTACTCCGGGACTTCCCACAGATACGCAGTATTTT. The V and J genes are TRBV19 and TRBJ2-3; TRBD2 might be the D (6 bases). The CDR3 loop spans 14 amino acids. Germline assignment: CDR1 LNHDA and CDR2 SQIVND (reference sequence). The germline V and J ends were trimmed by 7 bases and 2 bases, with 13 bases remaining between them.

This chain connects TRBV10-3 to TRBJ1-5; 9 bases are a match to TRBD1. CDR3 length: 17 amino acids. Germline CDR1 and CDR2: ENHRY and SYGVKD. V was pared by 8 bases and J by 0 bases, with 11 bases of the junction left unmatched. As DNA, the CDR3 is TGTGCCATCGGAGCCGGGACAGGGCCCACTAGCAATCAGCCCCAGCATTTT. It translates to CAIGAGTGPTSNQPQHF.

The genes are TRBV9 and TRBJ2-1, with TRBD1 identical over 8 bases. V gave up 1 base and J gave up 5 bases; unmatched junction bases: 8. Germline V gene lookup returns CDR1 SGDLS and CDR2 YYNGEE. The CDR3 is 16 amino acids. The CDR3 DNA is TGTGCCAGCAGCGTATTAGTCGGGACAGGAAACAATGAGCAGTTCTTC. Protein product: CASSVLVGTGNNEQFF. Supplemented by reference TRBV9 and TRBJ2-1, the full variable domain reads DSGVTQTPKHLITATGQRVTLRCSPRSGDLSVYWYQQSLDQGLQFLIQYYNGEERAKGNILERFSAQQFPDLHSELNLSSLELGDSALYFCASSVLVGTGNNEQFFGPGTRLTVL.

The V call is TRBV9, the J call TRBJ2-7, with 11 bases fitting TRBD1. Per germline, CDR1 SGDLS and CDR2 YYNGEE. The CDR3 consists of 14 residues. V gave up 4 bases and J gave up 4 bases; unmatched junction bases: 4. The CDR3 region has the DNA TGTGCCAGCAGCACCGGGACAGGGGGGTACGAGCAGTACTTC. Protein sequence: CASSTGTGGYEQYF.

CDR3 DNA: TGTGCCTGGAGTGCCCCCCCGGGACAGTACCATGAAAAACTGTTTTTT. Amino acid sequence: CAWSAPPGQYHEKLFF. The chain recombines TRBV30 with TRBJ1-4; TRBD1 matches 7 bases. There are 16 residues in the CDR3. The germline gives CDR1 GTSNPN, CDR2 SVGIG (reference sequence). The trim removed 1 base at V and 6 bases at J, leaving 11 bases unmatched.

This rearrangement joins TRBV2 to TRBJ1-6, with D perhaps TRBD1 (6 bases). The CDR3 length is 15 residues. CDR1 and CDR2 (germline): SNHLY, FYNNEI. V lost 3 bases and J 2 bases, leaving 8 bases between the germline ends. CDR3 region: CASSDQGPYNSPLHF. The CDR3 DNA follows: TGTGCCAGCAGTGATCAGGGGCCCTATAATTCACCCCTCCACTTT.

The chain combines TRBV5-3 with TRBJ2-7; the D is unclear. TRBV5-3 is annotated as an ORF whose role is uncertain. Deletions cut 7 bases from V and 3 bases from J, with 11 bases between. The CDR3 loop spans 12 amino acids. CDR3 loop: CARPRNVYEQYF. CDR3 in DNA: TGTGCCAGACCCCGGAATGTCTACGAGCAGTACTTC.

V usage is TRBV23-1 and J usage is TRBJ1-6; D not certain. TRBV23-1 is an ORF, and what it does is uncertain. The ends were cut back, 2 bases at V and 7 bases at J, with 24 bases in the middle. The CDR3 is 19 residues long. The CDR3 protein is CASSQAGRQRGGENSPLHF. For the CDR3, the DNA is TGCGCCAGCAGTCAAGCTGGGCGGCAGCGGGGTGGGGAAAATTCACCCCTCCACTTT.